These 18 T cell receptor beta chains share one sample of origin, sequenced in a study of tumor and adjacent non-tumor tissue in lung cancer. RNA was extracted from bulk tissue without any cell sorting. Three rounds of nested PCR, following a modified ARM-PCR protocol, produced the TCRbeta library. One entry per CDR3 protein results from TCRdb running MiXCR on the multiplex PCR reads. The table has some 120,000 distinct CDR3 sequences, 66% seen once. Sequencing was carried out using lung tumor tissue. The receptor source for this set is a man aged 25-45 years with non-small cell lung cancer.

For this clonotype: One base away lies a much larger clone, so this may be a sequencing read error. CDR3 coding DNA: TGTGCTAGTGGTTTGGTATATGGCTATGGCTACGCCTTC. Amino acids: CASGLVYGYGYAF. The rearrangement joins TRBV12-5 to TRBJ1-2; D remains unclear. The CDR3 consists of 13 residues. The V gene's germline CDR1 is LGHNT and CDR2 FRNRAP.

The V and J genes are TRBV7-8 and TRBJ1-1; perhaps TRBD1 as D (5 bases). CDR1 SGHVS and CDR2 FQNEAQ come from the germline V gene. V was trimmed by 7 bases and J by 0 bases, leaving 18 bases between them. The CDR3 is 16 residues long. The CDR3 region has the DNA TGTGCCAGCAACCCGTCGCAGGGCAGGTTGAACACTGAAGCTTTCTTT. Its translation is CASNPSQGRLNTEAFF.

This clonotype has only a few counts. The rearrangement links TRBV11-2 to TRBJ2-3; D is unresolved. The CDR3 has 12 amino acids. The V end lost 7 bases, the J end lost 6 bases, and 11 bases lay between the germline ends. Germline values: CDR1 SGHAT, CDR2 FQNNGV. CDR3 residues: CASNHPTDTQYF. The CDR3 DNA reads TGTGCCAGCAACCATCCTACGGATACGCAGTATTTT. The full variable domain, in which reference TRBV11-2 and TRBJ2-3 provide the parts outside the CDR3, is EAGVAQSPRYKIIEKRQSVAFWCNPISGHATLYWYQQILGQGPKLLIQFQNNGVVDDSQLPKDRFSAERLKGVDSTLKIQPAKLEDSAVYLCASNHPTDTQYFGPGTRLTVL.

This chain links TRBV11-3 with TRBJ2-3; D is unresolved. The germline V and J ends were trimmed by 11 bases and 2 bases, with 14 bases remaining between them. Germline lookup yields CDR1 SGHNT and CDR2 YENEEA. The CDR3 runs to 13 residues. CDR3 sequence reads: CAGNPEATDTQYF. The CDR3 DNA reads as TGTGCCGGTAACCCCGAGGCCACAGATACGCAGTATTTT.

As regards this clonotype: This clone may be a read error of a much larger clone one base away. CDR3 coding DNA: TGCAGTGAGGGGGGGCCTTACAATGAGCAGTTCTTC. Its translation is CSEGGPYNEQFF. This chain joins TRBV20-1 and TRBJ2-1; the D gene is possibly TRBD2 (7 bases). This CDR3 region has 12 residues. The ends were cut back, 7 bases at V and 4 bases at J, with 11 bases in the middle. Per the germline V gene, CDR1 is DFQATT and CDR2 is SNEGSKA (reference sequence).

Of note for this clonotype: Being one base from a much bigger clone, this may be a read error. The CDR3 here is CSVVRTQRADGYTF. The CDR3, as DNA: TGCAGCGTTGTTCGGACTCAGAGGGCAGATGGCTACACCTTC. The chain links TRBV29-1 to TRBJ1-2; D not certain. There are 14 residues in the CDR3. Trimming left V 4 bases short and J 6 bases short, with 18 bases between. Germline CDR1 and CDR2: SQVTM and ANQGSEA.

Worth noting for this clonotype: A read error may produce the germline difference seen at one junction end. The chain employs TRBV29-1 and TRBJ1-1; D call uncertain. The germline CDR1 and CDR2 sequences are SQVTM and ANQGSEA. This CDR3 has 14 amino acids. Written as DNA, the CDR3 is TGCAGCGTTGAATCGGGTTTCGGGAGCACTGAAGCTTTATTT. Its translation is CSVESGFGSTEALF.

The table lists this clonotype with a few counts. For the CDR3, the DNA is TGCGCCAGCAGTCCATACATAGCGGGAGGCAATGAGCAGTTCTTC. Translation gives CASSPYIAGGNEQFF. The chain uses TRBV5-1 and TRBJ2-1; 10 bases are shared with TRBD2. With 5 bases clipped from V and 6 bases from J, the junction kept 8 bases outside the gene matches. Germline V gives CDR1 SGHRS, CDR2 YFSETQ. CDR3 length: 15 residues.

Worth noting for this clonotype: At one of its ends the junction is not consistent with the germline gene, which may arise from a read error. The V gene is TRBV4-1, the J gene TRBJ2-3; 12 bases match TRBD2. This CDR3 comprises 18 residues. Germline CDR1 MGHRA, CDR2 YSYEKL. In nucleotides, the CDR3 is TGCGCCAGCAGTCAAGATGAGTCTAGCGGGAGGGCGGCAGATACGCAGTATTTT. This translates into CASSQDESSGRAADTQYF.

This chain connects TRBV7-3 to TRBJ2-3, with TRBD2 matching 9 bases. The CDR3 consists of 15 residues. The germline V gene has CDR1 SGHTA and CDR2 FQGTGA. The junction had 9 bases not matched to a gene; V was cut back by 5 bases and J by 6 bases. CDR3 sequence reads: CASSDVAGVVDTQYF. CDR3 bases: TGTGCCAGCAGCGACGTAGCGGGAGTAGTTGATACGCAGTATTTT.

The chain joins TRBV5-1 to TRBJ1-2; D is unclear. V lost 1 base and J 5 bases, leaving 12 bases between the germline ends. This CDR3 region has 14 residues. Looked up from germline, CDR1 is SGHRS and CDR2 is YFSETQ. The DNA for the CDR3 is TGCGCCAGCAGCTTGTTGACTGGGGAGTATGGCTACACCTTC. This encodes CASSLLTGEYGYTF.

About this clonotype: Germline and junction disagree at one end, which may indicate a read error. V is TRBV6-5 and J is TRBJ1-1; no definite D call. The CDR3 loop spans 12 amino acids. Germline loops: CDR1 MNHEY, CDR2 SVGAGI. DNA of the CDR3: TGTGGCAGCAGTTACCCGGGTAGAGAAGCTTTCTTT. Protein sequence: CGSSYPGREAFF.

This clonotype was detected ten times or more. The J gene is TRBJ1-1, the V gene TRBV12-3 or TRBV12-4; 7 nucleotides match TRBD1. The CDR3 is 13 residues long. V lost 6 bases to trimming and J lost 6 bases; unmatched junction nucleotides: 7. The CDR3 DNA is TGTGCCAGCAGGCTGACAGGGAGGTCTGAAGCTTTCTTT. It specifies CASRLTGRSEAFF.

A word on this clonotype: A read error may explain this, as a much larger clone is one base away. V is TRBV20-1 and J is TRBJ2-3; D gene unclear. The ends were cut back, 4 bases at V and 0 bases at J, with 8 bases in the middle. Germline-derived CDR1 and CDR2 are DFQATT and SNEGSKA (reference sequence). The CDR3 totals 13 residues. The CDR3: CSAKCPSTDTQYF. CDR3 coding DNA: TGCAGTGCTAAGTGCCCAAGCACAGATACGCAGTATTTT.

In regard to this clonotype: A clone one base away is much larger, so this may be a read error. The rearrangement links TRBV5-1 to TRBJ1-1; D ambiguous. This CDR3 has 13 residues. The V gene's germline CDR1 is SGHRS and CDR2 YFSETQ. With 0 bases removed from V and 3 bases from J, the gap between germline ends came to 6 bases. The CDR3 is CASSLAIDTEAFF. The CDR3 DNA reads as TGCGCCAGCAGCTTGGCCATTGACACTGAAGCTTTCTTT.

The table lists this clonotype with a few counts. The gene calls are TRBV6-1 and TRBJ2-2; TRBD2 aligns across 15 bases. Germline V gene data show CDR1 as MNHNS and CDR2 as SASEGT. The CDR3 is 18 residues long. The V and J ends lost 10 bases and 4 bases, in that order; junction bases with no gene match: 13. CDR3 protein: CANTKRGLAGGSTGELFF. The CDR3 DNA follows: TGTGCCAACACGAAAAGAGGACTAGCGGGAGGGTCCACCGGGGAGCTGTTTTTT.

Remarks on this clonotype: A read error may account for a junction end that differs from germline. V gene TRBV29-1 combines with J gene TRBJ1-1, with TRBD1 matching 9 bases. Germline CDR1 reads SQVTM; CDR2 reads ANQGSEA. The CDR3 length is 13 residues. The CDR3 nucleotides read TGCAGCGTCAGGGGACAGGGCGGCACTGATGCTACCTTT. It translates to CSVRGQGGTDATF.

On this clonotype: At one end, the junction sequence differs from germline, possibly due to a read error. This chain uses TRBV20-1 with TRBJ2-7; 12 positions match TRBD2. The CDR3 has 17 residues. CDR1 and CDR2 (germline): DFQATT, SNEGSKA (reference sequence). The CDR3 nucleotides are TGCAGTGCTTCGACCCAATCGACTAGCGGGAGATCCGGCGAGCAGTACTTT. As protein: CSASTQSTSGRSGEQYF.